This T cell receptor (beta chain) derives from a study of blood T cell repertoires in COVID-19. Study as a whole: T cells, B-cell-depleted T cells, or PBMCs supplied cDNA or gDNA.

Only in-frame clones appear in the TCRdb table, and some are missing; sequencing was by immunoSEQ multiplex PCR. The table lists approximately 200,000 clones, about 85% of them singletons. CDR1 is SGDLS, CDR2 YYNGEE, per germline. V lost 2 bases and J 4 bases, leaving 16 bases between the germline ends. The CDR3 totals 17 residues. The clonotype originates from a man aged 40-49 years who had recovered from COVID-19. Sequencing input: PBMCs or T cells enriched from blood (not recorded which). The chain couples TRBV9 to TRBJ1-6, with a possible D match to TRBD1 (5 bases). Written as DNA, the CDR3 is TGTGCCAGCAGCGTTCACGATACGGGGGGATATAATTCACCCCTCCACTTT. Amino acids: CASSVHDTGGYNSPLHF.